This TCR beta chain appears in the sequencing data of a study of T cell clones after liver transplantation. Study background: Blood was drawn pre-transplant, before withdrawal, and after full or failed withdrawal.

Trimming cost V 6 bases and J 0 bases; bases outside gene matches: 12. This CDR3 contains 17 residues. The germline gives CDR1 WNHNN, CDR2 SYGVQD (reference sequence). This table comes from immunoSEQ multiplex PCR, and its TCRdb copy is limited to in-frame clones, with some not included. The sample records about 33,000 clones, around 96% being singletons. The sequencing used CD8+ T cells from blood, collected 12 months after liver transplant. V gene TRBV10-1 combines with J gene TRBJ2-3; TRBD2 aligns across 7 bases. The clonotype originates from a human patient who received a liver transplant. Some T cells could come from the graft donor. The CDR3 is CASRIPGGGSSTDTQYF. DNA for the CDR3: TGCGCCAGCAGGATCCCCGGAGGCGGGAGTAGCACAGATACGCAGTATTTT.